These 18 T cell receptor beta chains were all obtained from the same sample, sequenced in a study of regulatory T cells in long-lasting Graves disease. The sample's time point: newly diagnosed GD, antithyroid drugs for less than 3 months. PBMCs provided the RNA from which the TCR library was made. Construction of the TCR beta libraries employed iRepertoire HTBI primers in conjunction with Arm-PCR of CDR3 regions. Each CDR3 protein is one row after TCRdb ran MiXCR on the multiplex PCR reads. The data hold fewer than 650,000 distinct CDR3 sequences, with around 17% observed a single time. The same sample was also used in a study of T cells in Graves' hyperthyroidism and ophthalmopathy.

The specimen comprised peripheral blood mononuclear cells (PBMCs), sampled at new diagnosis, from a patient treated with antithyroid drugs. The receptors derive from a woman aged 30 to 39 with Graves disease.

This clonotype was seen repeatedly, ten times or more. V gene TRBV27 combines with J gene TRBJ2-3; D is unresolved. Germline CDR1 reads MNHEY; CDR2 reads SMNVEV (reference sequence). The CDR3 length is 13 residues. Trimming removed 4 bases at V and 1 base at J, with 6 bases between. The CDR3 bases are TGTGCCAGCAGTTACGGACGCACAGATACGCAGTATTTT. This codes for CASSYGRTDTQYF.

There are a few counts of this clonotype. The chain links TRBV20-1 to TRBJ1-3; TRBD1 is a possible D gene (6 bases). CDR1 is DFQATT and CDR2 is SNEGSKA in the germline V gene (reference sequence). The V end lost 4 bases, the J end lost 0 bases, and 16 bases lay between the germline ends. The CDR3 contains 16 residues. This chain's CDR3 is CSAKQGSQRSGNTIYF. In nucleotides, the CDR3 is TGCAGTGCTAAACAGGGATCTCAACGCTCTGGAAACACCATATATTTT.

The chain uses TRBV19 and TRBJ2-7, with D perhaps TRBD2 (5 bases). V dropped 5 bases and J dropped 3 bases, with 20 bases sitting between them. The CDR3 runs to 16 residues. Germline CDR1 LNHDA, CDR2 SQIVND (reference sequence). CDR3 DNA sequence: TGTGCCAGTAGTCCCCGGGGAACCACAGCACGCTACGAGCAGTACTTC. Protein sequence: CASSPRGTTARYEQYF.

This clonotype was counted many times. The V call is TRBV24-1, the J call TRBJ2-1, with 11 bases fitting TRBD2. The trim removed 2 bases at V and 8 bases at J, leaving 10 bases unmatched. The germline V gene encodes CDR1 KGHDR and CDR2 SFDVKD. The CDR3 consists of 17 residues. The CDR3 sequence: CATSDSLAGGPSDEQFF. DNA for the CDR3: TGTGCCACCAGTGATTCGTTAGCGGGAGGGCCGTCGGATGAGCAGTTCTTC.

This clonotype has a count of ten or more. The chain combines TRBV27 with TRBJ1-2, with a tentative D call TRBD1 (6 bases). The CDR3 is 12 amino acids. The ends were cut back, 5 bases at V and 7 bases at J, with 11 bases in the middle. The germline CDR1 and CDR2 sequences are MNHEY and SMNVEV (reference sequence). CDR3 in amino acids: CASSDRLGGYTF. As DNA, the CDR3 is TGTGCCAGCAGTGACAGGTTGGGTGGCTACACCTTC.

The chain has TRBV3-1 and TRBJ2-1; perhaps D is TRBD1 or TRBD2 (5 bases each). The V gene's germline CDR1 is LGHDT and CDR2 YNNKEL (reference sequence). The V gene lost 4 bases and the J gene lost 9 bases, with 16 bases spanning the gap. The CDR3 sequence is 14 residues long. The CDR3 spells CASSLMGVAAEQFF. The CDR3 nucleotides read TGTGCCAGCAGCCTGATGGGGGTCGCCGCTGAGCAGTTCTTC.

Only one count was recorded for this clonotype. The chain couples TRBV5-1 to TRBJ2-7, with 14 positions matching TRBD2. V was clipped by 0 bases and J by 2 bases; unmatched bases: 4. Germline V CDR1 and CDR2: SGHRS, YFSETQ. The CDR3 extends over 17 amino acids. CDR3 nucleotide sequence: TGCGCCAGCAGCTTGGGGACTAGCGGGAGGCCCCCCTACGAGCAGTACTTC. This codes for CASSLGTSGRPPYEQYF.

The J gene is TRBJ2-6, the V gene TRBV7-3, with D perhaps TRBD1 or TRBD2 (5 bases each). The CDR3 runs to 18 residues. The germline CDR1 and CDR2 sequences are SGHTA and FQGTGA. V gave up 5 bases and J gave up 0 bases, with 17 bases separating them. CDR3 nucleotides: TGTGCCAGCAGCCCTCTGGCGGGCAGGGCCTCTGGGGCCAACGTCCTGACTTTC. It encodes CASSPLAGRASGANVLTF. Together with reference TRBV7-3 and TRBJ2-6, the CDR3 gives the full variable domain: GAGVSQTPSNKVTEKGKYVELRCDPISGHTALYWYRQSLGQGPEFLIYFQGTGAADDSGLPNDRFFAVRPEGSVSTLKIQRTERGDSAVYLCASSPLAGRASGANVLTFGAGSRLTVL.

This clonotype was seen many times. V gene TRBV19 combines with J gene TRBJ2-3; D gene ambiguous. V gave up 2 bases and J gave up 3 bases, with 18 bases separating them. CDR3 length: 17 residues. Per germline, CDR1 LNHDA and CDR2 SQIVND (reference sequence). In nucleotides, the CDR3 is TGTGCCAGTAGTATACCCCGCTGGCGGATAGGTACAGATACGCAGTATTTT. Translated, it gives CASSIPRWRIGTDTQYF. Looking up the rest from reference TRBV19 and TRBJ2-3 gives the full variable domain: DGGITQSPKYLFRKEGQNVTLSCEQNLNHDAMYWYRQDPGQGLRLIYYSQIVNDFQKGDIAEGYSVSREKKESFPLTVTSAQKNPTAFYLCASSIPRWRIGTDTQYFGPGTRLTVL.

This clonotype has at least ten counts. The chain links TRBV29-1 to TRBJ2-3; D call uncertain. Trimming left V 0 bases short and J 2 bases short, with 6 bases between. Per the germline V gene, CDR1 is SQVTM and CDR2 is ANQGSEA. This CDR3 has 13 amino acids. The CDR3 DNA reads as TGCAGCGTTGAAGAACAGAACACAGATACGCAGTATTTT. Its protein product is CSVEEQNTDTQYF.

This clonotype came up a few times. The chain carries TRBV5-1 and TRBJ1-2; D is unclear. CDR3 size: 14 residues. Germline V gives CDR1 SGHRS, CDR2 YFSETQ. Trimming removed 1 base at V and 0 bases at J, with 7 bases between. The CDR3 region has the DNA TGCGCCAGCAGCTTGTATGAGGCTAACTATGGCTACACCTTC. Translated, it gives CASSLYEANYGYTF.

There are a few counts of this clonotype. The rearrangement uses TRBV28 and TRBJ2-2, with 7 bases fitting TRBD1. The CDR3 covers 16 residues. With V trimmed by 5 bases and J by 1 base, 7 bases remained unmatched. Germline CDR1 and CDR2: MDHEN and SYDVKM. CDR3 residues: CASSPRTGLNTGELFF. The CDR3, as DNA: TGTGCCAGCAGTCCCCGGACAGGCCTGAACACCGGGGAGCTGTTTTTT.

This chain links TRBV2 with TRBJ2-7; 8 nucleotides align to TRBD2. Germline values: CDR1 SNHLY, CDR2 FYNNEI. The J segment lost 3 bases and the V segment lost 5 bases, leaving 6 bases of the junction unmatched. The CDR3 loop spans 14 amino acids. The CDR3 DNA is TGTGCCAGCAGTTTACGGACTAGCAACTACGAGCAGTACTTC. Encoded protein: CASSLRTSNYEQYF.

The CDR3 nucleotides are TGTGCCAGCAGCAAGAATCCGGGACAGGCCCTTTCGGGGACCCAGTACTTC. Translating it yields CASSKNPGQALSGTQYF. This rearrangement joins TRBV7-9 to TRBJ2-5; 8 bases are a match to TRBD1. The length of the CDR3 is 17 residues. Germline V lookup: CDR1 SEHNR, CDR2 FQNEAQ (reference sequence). The trim removed 5 bases at V and 7 bases at J, leaving 18 bases unmatched. Full variable domain (outside the CDR3, taken from reference TRBV7-9 and TRBJ2-5): DTGVSQNPRHKITKRGQNVTFRCDPISEHNRLYWYRQTLGQGPEFLTYFQNEAQLEKSRLLSDRFSAERPKGSFSTLEIQRTEQGDSAMYLCASSKNPGQALSGTQYFGPGTRLLVL.

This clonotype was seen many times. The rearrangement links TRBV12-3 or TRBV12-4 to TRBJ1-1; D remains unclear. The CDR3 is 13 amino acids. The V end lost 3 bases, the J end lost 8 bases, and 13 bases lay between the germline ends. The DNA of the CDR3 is TGTGCCAGCAGTTTGGGCAAGGCCCTCGAAGCTTTCTTT. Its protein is CASSLGKALEAFF.

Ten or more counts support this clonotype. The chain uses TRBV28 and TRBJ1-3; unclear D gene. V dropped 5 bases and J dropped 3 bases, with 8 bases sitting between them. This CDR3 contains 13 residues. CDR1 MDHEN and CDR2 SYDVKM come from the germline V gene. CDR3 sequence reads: CASSQLIGNTIYF. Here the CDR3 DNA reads TGTGCCAGCAGTCAGCTCATTGGAAACACCATATATTTT.

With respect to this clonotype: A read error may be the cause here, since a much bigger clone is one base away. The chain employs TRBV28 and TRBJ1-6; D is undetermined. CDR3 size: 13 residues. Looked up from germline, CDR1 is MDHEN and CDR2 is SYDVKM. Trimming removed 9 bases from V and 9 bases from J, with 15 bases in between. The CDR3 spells CASLPPGSSPLHF. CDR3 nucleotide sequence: TGTGCCAGTCTGCCACCCGGGAGTTCACCCCTCCACTTT.

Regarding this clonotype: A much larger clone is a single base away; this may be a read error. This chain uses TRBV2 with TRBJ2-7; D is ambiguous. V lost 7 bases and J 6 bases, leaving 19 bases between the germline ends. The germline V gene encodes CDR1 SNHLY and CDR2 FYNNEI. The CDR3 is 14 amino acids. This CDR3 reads CASTAGRVGCEQYF. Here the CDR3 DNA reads TGTGCCAGCACGGCAGGCCGGGTTGGCTGCGAGCAGTACTTC. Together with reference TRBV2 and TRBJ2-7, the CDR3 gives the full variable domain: EPEVTQTPSHQVTQMGQEVILRCVPISNHLYFYWYRQILGQKVEFLVSFYNNEISEKSEIFDDQFSVERPDGSNFTLKIRSTKLEDSAMYFCASTAGRVGCEQYFGPGTRLTVT.